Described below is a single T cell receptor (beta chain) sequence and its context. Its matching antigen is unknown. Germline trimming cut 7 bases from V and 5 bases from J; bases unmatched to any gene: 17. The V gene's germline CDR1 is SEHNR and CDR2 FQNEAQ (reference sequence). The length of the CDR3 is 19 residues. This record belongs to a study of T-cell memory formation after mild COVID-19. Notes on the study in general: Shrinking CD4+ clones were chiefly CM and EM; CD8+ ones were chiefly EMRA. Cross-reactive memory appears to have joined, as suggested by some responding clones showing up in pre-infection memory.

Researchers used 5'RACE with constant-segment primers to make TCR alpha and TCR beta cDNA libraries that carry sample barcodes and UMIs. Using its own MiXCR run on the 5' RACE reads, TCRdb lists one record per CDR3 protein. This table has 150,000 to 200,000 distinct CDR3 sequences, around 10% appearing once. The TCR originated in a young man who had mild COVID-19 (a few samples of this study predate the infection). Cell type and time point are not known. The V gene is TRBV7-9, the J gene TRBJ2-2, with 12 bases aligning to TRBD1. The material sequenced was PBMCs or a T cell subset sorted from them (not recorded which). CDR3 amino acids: CASIFRQGQGAPRTGELFF. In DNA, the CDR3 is TGTGCCAGCATATTCCGACAGGGACAGGGGGCCCCACGAACCGGGGAGCTGTTTTTT.